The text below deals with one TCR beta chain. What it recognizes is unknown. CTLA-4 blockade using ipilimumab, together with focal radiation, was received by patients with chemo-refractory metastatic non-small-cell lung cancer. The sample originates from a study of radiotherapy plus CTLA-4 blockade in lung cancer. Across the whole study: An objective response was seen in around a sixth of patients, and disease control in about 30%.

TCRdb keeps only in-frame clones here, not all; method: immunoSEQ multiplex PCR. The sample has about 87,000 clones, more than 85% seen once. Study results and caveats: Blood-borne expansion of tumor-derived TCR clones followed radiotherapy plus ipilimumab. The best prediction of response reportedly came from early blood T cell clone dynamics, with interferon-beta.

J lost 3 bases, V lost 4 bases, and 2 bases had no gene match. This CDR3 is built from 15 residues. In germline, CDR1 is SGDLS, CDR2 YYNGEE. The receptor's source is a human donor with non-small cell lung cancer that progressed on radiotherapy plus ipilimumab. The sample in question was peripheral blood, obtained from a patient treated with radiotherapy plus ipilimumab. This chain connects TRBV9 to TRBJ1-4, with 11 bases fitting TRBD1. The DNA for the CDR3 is TGTGCCAGCAGCAGGGACAGGGGGGCTAATGAAAAACTGTTTTTT. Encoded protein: CASSRDRGANEKLFF.